The present T cell receptor beta chain was sequenced within a study of monozygotic twins with inflammatory bowel disease. Both the TCRalpha cDNA and the TCRbeta cDNA were taken through two nested PCRs, lasting about 15 and 9 cycles. TCRdb derives one entry per CDR3 protein from the 5' RACE reads, leaving out DNA. The table gives roughly 300,000 distinct CDR3 sequences; the top ten clones make up approximately 5.9% of it. As to this clonotype: Its antigen is unidentified.

The germline CDR1 and CDR2 sequences are SQVTM and ANQGSEA. The CDR3 is 15 amino acids. Whole-study findings and limits: Different T cell subtypes could not be distinguished.

The sample taken for sequencing was blood. This TCR derives from a human donor with ulcerative colitis or Crohn's disease, or a healthy co-twin of an affected twin (not recorded which). The chain employs TRBV29-1 and TRBJ2-3; checking the TCRdb D call of TRBD2 is not possible without DNA. CDR3 amino acids: CSVAGGRPSTDTQYF.